What follows are 17 T cell receptor beta chains derived from one specimen sequenced in a study of blood T cells in healthy people across ages. Primers used in a second PCR of about 6 to 11 cycles were a sample-barcoded 5' primer and a J-beta primer mix. TCRdb re-analysed the 5' RACE reads in MiXCR, keeping a single row per CDR3 protein. The table lists roughly 1.5 million distinct CDR3 sequences, approximately 43% of them singletons. The specimen was blood. The receptors shown here come from a woman between 18 and 29 years old in good health.

The chain carries TRBV6-2 or TRBV6-3 and TRBJ2-1; perhaps TRBD2 as D (6 bases). V was shortened by 4 bases and J by 8 bases, with 9 bases between the two germline ends. Germline-derived CDR1 and CDR2 are MNHEY and SVGEGT. This CDR3 is 12 amino acids long. The CDR3 is CASSSREYEQFF. The CDR3 coding sequence is TGTGCCAGCAGTTCCCGGGAGTATGAGCAGTTCTTC.

This clonotype was observed a handful of times. One base away lies a much larger clone, so this may be a sequencing read error. The V call is TRBV2, the J call TRBJ1-4, with a tentative D call TRBD1 (5 bases). The V gene's germline CDR1 is SNHLY and CDR2 FYNNEI. The V end was cut by 5 bases, the J end by 1 base, with 8 bases between. CDR3 length equals 14 residues. The CDR3 loop is CASSSTVTNEKLFF. The CDR3 DNA reads as TGTGCCAGCAGTTCGACAGTAACTAATGAAAAACTGTTTTTT.

This chain joins TRBV6-6 and TRBJ2-1; D unresolved. With 7 bases removed from V and 4 bases from J, the gap between germline ends came to 14 bases. The CDR3 is 14 residues long. Germline CDR1 MNHNY, CDR2 SVGAGI (reference sequence). CDR3 protein: CASTSRVPYNEQFF. The CDR3, as DNA: TGTGCCAGCACCTCTAGGGTCCCGTACAATGAGCAGTTCTTC.

This clonotype appeared many times. The gene calls are TRBV29-1 and TRBJ2-3, with D possibly matching TRBD1 (7 bases). V lost 7 bases to trimming and J lost 5 bases, with 16 bases between them. Germline CDR1 reads SQVTM; CDR2 reads ANQGSEA. The CDR3 contains 13 residues. This CDR3 reads CSGRGAVEDTQYF. CDR3 nucleotides: TGCAGCGGCAGGGGGGCTGTTGAAGATACGCAGTATTTT.

This chain links TRBV29-1 with TRBJ2-7; 7 bases are shared with TRBD1. The end of the DNA is better explained by TRBJ2-5, so the J call may be wrong. Per the germline V gene, CDR1 is SQVTM and CDR2 is ANQGSEA. This CDR3 region has 13 residues. The CDR3 reads CSFRPRGLETQYF. The CDR3 bases are TGCAGCTTCCGCCCGAGGGGGCTTGAGACCCAGTACTTC.

The CDR3 spells CASSPYDRDPKQYF. DNA for the CDR3: TGCGCCAGCAGCCCATACGACAGGGACCCCAAGCAGTACTTC. The chain is built from TRBV4-3 and TRBJ2-7; 7 bases map to TRBD1. Trimming removed 4 bases from V and 8 bases from J; junction bases left unmatched: 11. Germline lookup yields CDR1 LGHNA and CDR2 YSLEER. CDR3 length: 14 amino acids.

The V call is TRBV5-8, the J call TRBJ1-4; 9 positions match TRBD1. The germline V gene has CDR1 SGHTS and CDR2 YDEGEE. With 0 bases clipped from V and 8 bases from J, the junction kept 5 bases outside the gene matches. This CDR3 region has 15 residues. The CDR3 nucleotides read TGTGCCAGCAGCTTGGCCGGGACAGGGCCCGAAAAACTGTTTTTT. Its translation is CASSLAGTGPEKLFF. Full variable domain (outside the CDR3, taken from reference TRBV5-8 and TRBJ1-4): EAGVTQSPTHLIKTRGQQATLRCSPISGHTSVYWYQQALGLGLQFLLWYDEGEERNRGNFPPRFSGRQFPNYSSELNVNALELEDSALYLCASSLAGTGPEKLFFGSGTQLSVL.

The chain employs TRBV6-6 and TRBJ1-2, with D tentatively TRBD1 (5 bases). V lost 1 base to trimming and J lost 4 bases, with 7 bases between them. Germline V gives CDR1 MNHNY, CDR2 SVGAGI (reference sequence). The CDR3 contains 13 residues. CDR3 DNA sequence: TGTGCCAGCAGTTACTGGGACGGCTATGGCTACACCTTC. Translating it yields CASSYWDGYGYTF.

The gene calls are TRBV4-1 and TRBJ2-2, with 7 nucleotides matching TRBD1. CDR1 is MGHRA and CDR2 is YSYEKL in the germline V gene. V trimming: 2 bases; J trimming: 4 bases; junction bases outside the gene matches: 1. The CDR3 runs to 14 residues. The CDR3 nucleotides read TGCGCCAGCAGCCAACCAGGGGGCACCGGGGAGCTGTTTTTT. Translating gives CASSQPGGTGELFF.

This clonotype came up a few times. The V gene is TRBV7-8, the J gene TRBJ1-5; D remains ambiguous. Germline loops: CDR1 SGHVS, CDR2 FQNEAQ. V gave up 1 base and J gave up 5 bases, with 12 bases separating them. This CDR3 spans 15 amino acids. The CDR3: CASSLGGPRDQPQHF. The CDR3 nucleotides are TGTGCCAGCAGCTTAGGAGGGCCAAGGGATCAGCCCCAGCATTTT.

The chain couples TRBV20-1 to TRBJ2-7, with D tentatively TRBD2 (5 bases). The ends were cut back, 1 base at V and 0 bases at J, with 13 bases in the middle. The CDR3 runs 15 residues. Germline V gene data show CDR1 as DFQATT and CDR2 as SNEGSKA (reference sequence). The DNA of the CDR3 is TGCAGTGCTAGAGCCCCTTGGGAGTTCTCCTACGAGCAGTACTTC. This encodes CSARAPWEFSYEQYF.

The V and J genes are TRBV5-1 and TRBJ2-1; 9 nucleotides align to TRBD1. This CDR3 spans 14 amino acids. Germline V CDR1 and CDR2: SGHRS, YFSETQ. With 5 bases clipped from V and 8 bases from J, the junction kept 8 bases outside the gene matches. Here the CDR3 DNA reads TGCGCCAGCAGTCCGGGACAGGGCGGCTATGAGCAGTTCTTC. Encoded protein: CASSPGQGGYEQFF.

The genes are TRBV14 and TRBJ2-7; D unclear. The CDR3 is 14 residues long. Germline V gene lookup returns CDR1 SGHDN and CDR2 FVKESK. V gave up 0 bases and J gave up 2 bases, with 8 bases separating them. The CDR3 bases are TGTGCCAGCAGCCAAGATCAGACAACCTACGAGCAGTACTTC. Translated, it gives CASSQDQTTYEQYF.

This clonotype occurred a few times. The chain recombines TRBV20-1 with TRBJ2-7; D is possibly TRBD1 (6 bases). Trimming stripped 2 bases from V and 5 bases from J, with 13 bases between. Looked up from germline, CDR1 is DFQATT and CDR2 is SNEGSKA (reference sequence). The CDR3 covers 13 residues. The chain's CDR3 is CSARTTRGNEQYF. CDR3 DNA: TGCAGTGCTAGAACAACCAGGGGAAACGAGCAGTACTTC.

Only a few counts were recorded for this clonotype. This sequence joins TRBV7-9 and TRBJ1-5; 7 nucleotides line up with TRBD1. The CDR3 has 15 residues. Germline V gene sequence: CDR1 SEHNR, CDR2 FQNEAQ (reference sequence). V was pared by 6 bases and J by 3 bases, with 8 bases of the junction left unmatched. CDR3 bases: TGTGCCAGCAGACCCGGGACAGCCTTCAATCAGCCCCAGCATTTT. It is translated as CASRPGTAFNQPQHF. Supplemented by reference TRBV7-9 and TRBJ1-5, the full variable domain reads DTGVSQNPRHKITKRGQNVTFRCDPISEHNRLYWYRQTLGQGPEFLTYFQNEAQLEKSRLLSDRFSAERPKGSFSTLEIQRTEQGDSAMYLCASRPGTAFNQPQHFGDGTRLSIL.

This clonotype has a handful of counts. V is TRBV5-1 and J is TRBJ2-3; D perhaps matches TRBD2 (6 bases). Germline CDR1 is SGHRS and CDR2 is YFSETQ. With 4 bases removed from V and 1 base from J, the gap between germline ends came to 13 bases. There are 15 residues in the CDR3. CDR3 sequence: CASSPRRDGTDTQYF. The CDR3 nucleotides read TGCGCCAGCAGCCCCAGGCGGGACGGCACAGATACGCAGTATTTT.

Only a few counts were recorded for this clonotype. V gene TRBV7-9 combines with J gene TRBJ2-1; the match to TRBD2 covers 11 bases. The CDR3 covers 14 residues. Trimming removed 7 bases from V and 10 bases from J; junction bases left unmatched: 9. Germline values: CDR1 SEHNR, CDR2 FQNEAQ (reference sequence). CDR3 region: CASTEALAGVEQFF. The DNA for the CDR3 is TGTGCCAGCACTGAGGCACTAGCGGGGGTGGAGCAGTTCTTC.